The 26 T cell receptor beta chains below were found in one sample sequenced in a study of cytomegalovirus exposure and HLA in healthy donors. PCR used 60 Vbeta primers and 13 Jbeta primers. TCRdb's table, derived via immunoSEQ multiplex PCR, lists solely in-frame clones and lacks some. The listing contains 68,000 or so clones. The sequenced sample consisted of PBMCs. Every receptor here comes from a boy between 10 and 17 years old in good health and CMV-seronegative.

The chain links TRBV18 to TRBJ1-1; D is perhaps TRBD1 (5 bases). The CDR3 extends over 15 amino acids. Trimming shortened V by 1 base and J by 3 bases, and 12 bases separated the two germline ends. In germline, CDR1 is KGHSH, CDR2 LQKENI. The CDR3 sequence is CASSPRRDLDTEAFF. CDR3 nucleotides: TGTGCCAGCTCACCACGCCGGGACTTGGACACTGAAGCTTTCTTT.

The chain's CDR3 is CAISETGYYGYTF. The CDR3, as DNA: TGTGCCATCAGTGAGACAGGGTACTATGGCTACACCTTC. J is TRBJ1-2 and V is TRBV10-3; D perhaps matches TRBD1 (6 bases). V was shortened by 2 bases and J by 3 bases, with 7 bases between the two germline ends. The CDR3 totals 13 residues. Germline V gene sequence: CDR1 ENHRY, CDR2 SYGVKD.

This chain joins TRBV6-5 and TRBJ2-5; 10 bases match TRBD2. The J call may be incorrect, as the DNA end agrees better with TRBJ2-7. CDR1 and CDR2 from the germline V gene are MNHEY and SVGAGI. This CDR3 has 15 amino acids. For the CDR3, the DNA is TGTGCCAGCAGTTCGGGACTAGCGCGTTCCTACGAGCAGTACTTC. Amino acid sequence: CASSSGLARSYEQYF.

CDR3 sequence: CASSGSRLGQGSYGYTF. The CDR3 nucleotides are TGTGCCAGCAGCGGTAGCAGGTTGGGGCAGGGGAGCTATGGCTACACCTTC. The chain links TRBV7-2 to TRBJ1-2; a weak D match, TRBD1 (6 bases). The length of the CDR3 is 17 residues. The V and J ends lost 5 bases and 4 bases respectively, with 23 bases between them. Germline CDR1 is SGHTA and CDR2 is FQGNSA.

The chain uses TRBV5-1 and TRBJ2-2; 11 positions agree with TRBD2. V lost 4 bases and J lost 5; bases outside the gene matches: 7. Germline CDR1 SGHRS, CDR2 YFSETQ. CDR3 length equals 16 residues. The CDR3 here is CASSETSGSTTGELFF. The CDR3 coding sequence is TGCGCCAGCAGCGAAACTAGCGGGAGTACAACCGGGGAGCTGTTTTTT. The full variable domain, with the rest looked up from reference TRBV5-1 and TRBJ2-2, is KAGVTQTPRYLIKTRGQQVTLSCSPISGHRSVSWYQQTPGQGLQFLFEYFSETQRNKGNFPGRFSGRQFSNSRSEMNVSTLELGDSALYLCASSETSGSTTGELFFGEGSRLTVL.

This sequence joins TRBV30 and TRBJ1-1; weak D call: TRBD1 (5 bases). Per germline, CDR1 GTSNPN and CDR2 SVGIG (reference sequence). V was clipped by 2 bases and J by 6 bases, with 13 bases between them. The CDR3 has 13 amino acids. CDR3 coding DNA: TGTGCCTGGAGTCGGGGGGTTCTTGCTGAAGCTTTCTTT. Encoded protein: CAWSRGVLAEAFF.

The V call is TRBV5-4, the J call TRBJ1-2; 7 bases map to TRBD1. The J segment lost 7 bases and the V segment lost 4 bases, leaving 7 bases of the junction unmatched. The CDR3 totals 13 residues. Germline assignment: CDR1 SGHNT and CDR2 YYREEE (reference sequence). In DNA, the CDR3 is TGTGCCAGCAGCAAAGTGGACAGGCGTGGCTACACCTTC. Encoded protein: CASSKVDRRGYTF.

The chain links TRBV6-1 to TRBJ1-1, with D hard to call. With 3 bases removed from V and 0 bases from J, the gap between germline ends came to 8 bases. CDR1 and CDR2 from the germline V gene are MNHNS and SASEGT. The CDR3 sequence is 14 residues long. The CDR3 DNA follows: TGTGCCAGCAGTGACGCTCAGATGAACACTGAAGCTTTCTTT. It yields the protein CASSDAQMNTEAFF.

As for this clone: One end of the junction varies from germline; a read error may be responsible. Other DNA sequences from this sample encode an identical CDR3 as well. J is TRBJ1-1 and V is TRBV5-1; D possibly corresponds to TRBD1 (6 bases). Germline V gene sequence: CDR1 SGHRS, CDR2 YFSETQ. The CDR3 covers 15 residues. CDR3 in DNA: TGCGCTAGCAGCTTGGCCCCAGGGGTTGACACTGAAGCTTTCTTT. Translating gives CASSLAPGVDTEAFF.

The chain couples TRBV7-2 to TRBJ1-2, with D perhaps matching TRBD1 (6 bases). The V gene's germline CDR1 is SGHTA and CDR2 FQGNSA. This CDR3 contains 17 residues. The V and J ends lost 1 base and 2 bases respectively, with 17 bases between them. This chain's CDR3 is CASSLGGQGQGNYGYTF. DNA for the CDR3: TGTGCCAGCAGCTTAGGGGGTCAGGGGCAGGGGAACTATGGCTACACCTTC.

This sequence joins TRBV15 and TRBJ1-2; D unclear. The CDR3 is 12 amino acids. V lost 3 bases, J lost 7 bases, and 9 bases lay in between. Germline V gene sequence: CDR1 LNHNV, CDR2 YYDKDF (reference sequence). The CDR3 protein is CATSSRNGGYTF. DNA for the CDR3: TGTGCCACCAGCAGCAGGAACGGTGGCTACACCTTC.

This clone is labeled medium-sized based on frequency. The CDR3 reads CASSPIAAGANVLTF. The CDR3 nucleotides are TGTGCCAGCAGTCCAATAGCAGCTGGGGCCAACGTCCTGACTTTC. The chain recombines TRBV2 with TRBJ2-6; D is uncertain. The germline gives CDR1 SNHLY, CDR2 FYNNEI. The CDR3 is 15 residues long. The germline V and J ends were trimmed by 5 bases and 2 bases, with 10 bases remaining between them. Based on the CDR3 plus reference TRBV2 and TRBJ2-6, the full variable domain is EPEVTQTPSHQVTQMGQEVILRCVPISNHLYFYWYRQILGQKVEFLVSFYNNEISEKSEIFDDQFSVERPDGSNFTLKIRSTKLEDSAMYFCASSPIAAGANVLTFGAGSRLTVL.

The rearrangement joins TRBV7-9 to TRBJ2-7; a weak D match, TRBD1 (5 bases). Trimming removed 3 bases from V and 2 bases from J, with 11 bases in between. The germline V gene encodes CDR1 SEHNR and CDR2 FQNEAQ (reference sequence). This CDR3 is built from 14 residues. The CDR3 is CASSFTTDTYEQYF. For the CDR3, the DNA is TGTGCCAGCAGCTTTACGACAGATACCTACGAGCAGTACTTC.

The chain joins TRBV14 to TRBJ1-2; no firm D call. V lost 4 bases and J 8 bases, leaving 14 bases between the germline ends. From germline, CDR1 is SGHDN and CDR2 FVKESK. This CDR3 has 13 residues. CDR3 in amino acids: CASSPRAQDGYTF. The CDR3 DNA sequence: TGTGCCAGCAGCCCGAGGGCCCAGGACGGCTACACCTTC. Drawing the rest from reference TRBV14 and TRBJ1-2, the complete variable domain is EAGVTQFPSHSVIEKGQTVTLRCDPISGHDNLYWYRRVMGKEIKFLLHFVKESKQDESGMPNNRFLAERTGGTYSTLKVQPAELEDSGVYFCASSPRAQDGYTFGSGTRLTVV.

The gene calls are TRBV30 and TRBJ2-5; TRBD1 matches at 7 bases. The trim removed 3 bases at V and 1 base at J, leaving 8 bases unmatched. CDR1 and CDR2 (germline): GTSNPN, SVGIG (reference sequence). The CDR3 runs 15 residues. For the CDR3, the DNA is TGTGCCTGGAGCCCCGAGGGGGCACTCCAAGAGACCCAGTACTTC. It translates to CAWSPEGALQETQYF.

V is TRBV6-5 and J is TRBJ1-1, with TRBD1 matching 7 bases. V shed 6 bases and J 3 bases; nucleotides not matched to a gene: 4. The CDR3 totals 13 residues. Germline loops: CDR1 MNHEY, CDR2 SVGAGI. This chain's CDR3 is CASRMTGYTEAFF. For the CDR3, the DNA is TGTGCCAGCAGGATGACAGGGTACACTGAAGCTTTCTTT.

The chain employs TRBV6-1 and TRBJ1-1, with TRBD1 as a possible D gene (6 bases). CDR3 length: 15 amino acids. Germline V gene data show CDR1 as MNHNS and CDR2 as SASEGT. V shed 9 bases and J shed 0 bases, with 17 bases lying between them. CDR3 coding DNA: TGTGCCAGGGATCAACCGGGACATATGAACACTGAAGCTTTCTTT. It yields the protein CARDQPGHMNTEAFF.

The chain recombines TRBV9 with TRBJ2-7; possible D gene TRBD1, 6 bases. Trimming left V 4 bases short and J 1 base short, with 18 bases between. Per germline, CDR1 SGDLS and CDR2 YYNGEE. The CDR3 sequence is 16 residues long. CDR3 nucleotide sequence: TGTGCCAGCAGCCTCAGGGGCGGCAGGGGATCCTACGAGCAGTACTTC. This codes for CASSLRGGRGSYEQYF.

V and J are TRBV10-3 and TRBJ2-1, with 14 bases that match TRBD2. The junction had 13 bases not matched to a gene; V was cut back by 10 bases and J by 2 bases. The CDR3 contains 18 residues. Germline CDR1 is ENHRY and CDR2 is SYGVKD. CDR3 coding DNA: TGTGCCACCAAATTATCCGGGACTAGCGGGAGTGCCTACAATGAGCAGTTCTTC. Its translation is CATKLSGTSGSAYNEQFF.

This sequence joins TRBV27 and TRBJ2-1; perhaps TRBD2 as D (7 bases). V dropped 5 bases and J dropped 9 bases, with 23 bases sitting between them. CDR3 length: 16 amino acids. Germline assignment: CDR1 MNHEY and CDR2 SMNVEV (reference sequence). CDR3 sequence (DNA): TGTGCCAGCAGTCTGAGGGGGGGGAGGGCCAACGGTGAGCAGTTCTTC. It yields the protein CASSLRGGRANGEQFF.

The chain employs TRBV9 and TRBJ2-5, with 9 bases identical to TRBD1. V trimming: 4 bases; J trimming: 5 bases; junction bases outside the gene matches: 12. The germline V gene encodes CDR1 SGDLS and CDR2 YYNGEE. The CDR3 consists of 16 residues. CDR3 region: CASSFIPGQGTETQYF. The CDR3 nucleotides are TGTGCCAGCAGCTTTATCCCGGGACAGGGTACGGAGACCCAGTACTTC.

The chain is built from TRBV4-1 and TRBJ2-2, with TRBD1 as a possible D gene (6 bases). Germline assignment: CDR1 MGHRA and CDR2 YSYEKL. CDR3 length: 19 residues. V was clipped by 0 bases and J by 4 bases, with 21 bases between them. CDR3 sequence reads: CASSQDHEQGIPTTGELFF. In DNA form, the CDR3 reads TGCGCCAGCAGCCAAGATCATGAGCAGGGGATCCCGACCACCGGGGAGCTGTTTTTT.

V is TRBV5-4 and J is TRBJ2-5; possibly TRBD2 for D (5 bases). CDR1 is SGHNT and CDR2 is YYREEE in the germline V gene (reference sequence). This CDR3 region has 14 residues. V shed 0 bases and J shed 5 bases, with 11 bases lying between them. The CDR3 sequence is CASSLAGVGETQYF. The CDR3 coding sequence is TGTGCCAGCAGCTTGGCCGGGGTAGGGGAGACCCAGTACTTC.

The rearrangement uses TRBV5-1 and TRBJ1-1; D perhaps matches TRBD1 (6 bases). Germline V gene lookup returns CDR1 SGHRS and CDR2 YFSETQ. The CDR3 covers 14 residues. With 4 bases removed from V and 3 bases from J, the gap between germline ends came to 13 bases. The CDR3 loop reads CASSPGAADTEAFF. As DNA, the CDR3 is TGCGCCAGCAGCCCAGGGGCCGCGGACACTGAAGCTTTCTTT.

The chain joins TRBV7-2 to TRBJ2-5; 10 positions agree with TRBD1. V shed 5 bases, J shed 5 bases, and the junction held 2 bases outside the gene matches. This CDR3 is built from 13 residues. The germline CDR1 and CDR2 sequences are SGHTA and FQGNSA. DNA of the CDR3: TGTGCCAGCAGCGACAGGGGGCCTGAGACCCAGTACTTC. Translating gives CASSDRGPETQYF.

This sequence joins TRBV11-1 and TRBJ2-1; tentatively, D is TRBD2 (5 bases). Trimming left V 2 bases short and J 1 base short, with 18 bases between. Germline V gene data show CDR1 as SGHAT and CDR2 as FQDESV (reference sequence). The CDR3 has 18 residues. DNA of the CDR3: TGTGCCAGCAGCTTACGCTCCCTAGCCGGCGGGTCCTACAATGAGCAGTTCTTC. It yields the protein CASSLRSLAGGSYNEQFF.